This TCR beta chain appears in the sequencing data of a study of graft-versus-host responses after intestinal transplantation. Study as a whole: Once they had received anti-thymocyte globulin induction, all recipients took tacrolimus and steroids for around 3 years.

Worth noting for this clone: Antigen: not known.

Study-wide results and limits: Some patients had graft-donor T cell macrochimerism. In their allografts, the ratios of graft-versus-host to host-versus-graft T cell clones were high. Recipient marrow held GvH clones, some first seen in ileum or blood.

The data were produced by immunoSEQ multiplex PCR, yet TCRdb's version contains in-frame clones alone and is incomplete. The sample records 98,000 or so clones, roughly 82% being singletons. Specimen: PBMCs, collected 255 days after intestinal transplant. This TCR derives from a human patient who received an intestinal transplant, so some T cells may come from the graft donor.

The CDR3 here is CASSQAFGGAGNTIYF. CDR3 nucleotides: TGCGCCAGCAGCCAAGCTTTTGGGGGTGCCGGAAACACCATATATTTT. This chain links TRBV4-1 with TRBJ1-3; weak D call: TRBD1 (5 bases). The CDR3 has 16 amino acids. Germline V CDR1 and CDR2: MGHRA, YSYEKL. V shed 1 base and J shed 4 bases, with 14 bases lying between them.